The 22 T cell receptor beta chains listed next were all sequenced from one sample in a study of monozygotic twins with inflammatory bowel disease. Reprocessing the 5' RACE reads, TCRdb reports a single entry for every CDR3 protein and omits DNA. In total, the table holds a few hundred thousand distinct CDR3 sequences. The source material was blood. These receptors all stem from a human donor with ulcerative colitis or Crohn's disease, or a healthy co-twin of an affected twin (not recorded which).

The rearrangement links TRBV5-1 to TRBJ1-5. This CDR3 spans 15 amino acids. Germline lookup yields CDR1 SGHRS and CDR2 YFSETQ. The CDR3 is CASSLGAGPNQPQHF. The whole variable domain, filled in from reference TRBV5-1 and TRBJ1-5, reads KAGVTQTPRYLIKTRGQQVTLSCSPISGHRSVSWYQQTPGQGLQFLFEYFSETQRNKGNFPGRFSGRQFSNSRSEMNVSTLELGDSALYLCASSLGAGPNQPQHFGDGTRLSIL.

The chain joins TRBV27 to TRBJ2-1; lacking DNA, the TRBD2 call made by TCRdb goes unchecked. Germline V gene data show CDR1 as MNHEY and CDR2 as SMNVEV (reference sequence). This CDR3 is 15 amino acids long. The CDR3 spells CASSFRGRMDNEQFF.

The chain combines TRBV6-5 with TRBJ2-2. The germline V gene has CDR1 MNHEY and CDR2 SVGAGI. The CDR3 consists of 17 residues. The CDR3 here is CASSYSPVGGNTGELFF.

The V and J genes are TRBV12-3 or TRBV12-4 and TRBJ2-4; absent DNA, TCRdb's TRBD2 call cannot be checked. CDR3 length: 13 residues. CDR3 sequence reads: CASGGIVGGIQYF.

J is TRBJ2-7 and V is TRBV18; TCRdb's D gene call, TRBD2, goes unchecked for lack of DNA. This CDR3 is 16 amino acids long. Germline V gene sequence: CDR1 KGHSH, CDR2 LQKENI. The chain's CDR3 is CASSPFTRGGYYEQYF.

The chain uses TRBV5-1 and TRBJ2-2. This CDR3 contains 14 residues. Germline V gene sequence: CDR1 SGHRS, CDR2 YFSETQ. CDR3: CASSLDSNTGELFF.

This rearrangement joins TRBV6-1 to TRBJ2-5; there is no DNA to check the TCRdb D call of TRBD1. Germline CDR1 reads MNHNS; CDR2 reads SASEGT. This CDR3 is built from 13 residues. The CDR3 loop is CASSERPRDRQYF.

The chain carries TRBV20-1 and TRBJ1-1; with no DNA, the TCRdb D assignment of TRBD1 cannot be verified. The V gene's germline CDR1 is DFQATT and CDR2 SNEGSKA (reference sequence). The CDR3 runs to 17 residues. CDR3 in amino acids: CSARNQGRSRPNTEAFF.

This chain connects TRBV13 to TRBJ2-4; TCRdb outputs TRBD1, but without DNA this stays unchecked. Per germline, CDR1 PRHDT and CDR2 FYEKMQ (reference sequence). The CDR3 length is 16 residues. The CDR3 spells CASSLAGGEAKNIQYF. Variable domain in full (rest from reference TRBV13 and TRBJ2-4): AAGVIQSPRHLIKEKRETATLKCYPIPRHDTVYWYQQGPGQDPQFLISFYEKMQSDKGSIPDRFSAQQFSDYHSELNMSSLELGDSALYFCASSLAGGEAKNIQYFGAGTRLSVL.

Here the CDR3 reads CASTPSGGAFEQFF. The V and J genes are TRBV6-2 or TRBV6-3 and TRBJ2-1; the TCRdb D gene call, TRBD2, has no DNA to confirm it. CDR1 and CDR2 from the germline V gene are MNHEY and SVGEGT. The CDR3 is 14 amino acids.

J is TRBJ2-3 and V is TRBV12-3 or TRBV12-4; the TRBD1 assignment by TCRdb is unverifiable without DNA. CDR3 length: 15 residues. CDR3 in amino acids: CASSERTGGRDTQYF.

This CDR3 is CASSSRAGITEAFF. V is TRBV5-5 and J is TRBJ1-1. Germline lookup yields CDR1 SGHKS and CDR2 YYEKEE (reference sequence). CDR3 length: 14 amino acids.

The J gene is TRBJ2-7, the V gene TRBV6-2 or TRBV6-3; with no DNA, the TCRdb D assignment of TRBD1 cannot be verified. Germline-derived CDR1 and CDR2 are MNHEY and SVGEGT. The CDR3 covers 13 residues. The CDR3: CATRTGSVYEQYF.

This rearrangement joins TRBV20-1 to TRBJ1-5. Germline assignment: CDR1 DFQATT and CDR2 SNEGSKA (reference sequence). This CDR3 comprises 13 residues. This CDR3 is CSANSQGGQPQHF.

The chain has TRBV5-1 and TRBJ1-2; TCRdb outputs TRBD1, but without DNA this stays unchecked. This CDR3 spans 14 amino acids. Germline CDR1 and CDR2: SGHRS and YFSETQ. CDR3 loop: CASSLVRTGAGYTF. The full variable domain, in which reference TRBV5-1 and TRBJ1-2 provide the parts outside the CDR3, is KAGVTQTPRYLIKTRGQQVTLSCSPISGHRSVSWYQQTPGQGLQFLFEYFSETQRNKGNFPGRFSGRQFSNSRSEMNVSTLELGDSALYLCASSLVRTGAGYTFGSGTRLTVV.

The rearrangement joins TRBV4-1 to TRBJ1-2. This CDR3 contains 17 residues. Germline V gene data show CDR1 as MGHRA and CDR2 as YSYEKL. This chain's CDR3 is CASSQLTPRPTLHGYTF.

The chain carries TRBV9 and TRBJ2-1; no DNA is available, so the TRBD2 call from TCRdb remains unchecked. Germline CDR1 reads SGDLS; CDR2 reads YYNGEE. This CDR3 region has 15 residues. CDR3 amino acids: CASSVSGGVYNEQFF.

J is TRBJ1-1 and V is TRBV18. Germline V gives CDR1 KGHSH, CDR2 LQKENI. The CDR3 has 16 residues. The CDR3: CASSPTGGGLHTEAFF. Variable domain in full (rest from reference TRBV18 and TRBJ1-1): NAGVMQNPRHLVRRRGQEARLRCSPMKGHSHVYWYRQLPEEGLKFMVYLQKENIIDESGMPKERFSAEFPKEGPSILRIQQVVRGDSAAYFCASSPTGGGLHTEAFFGQGTRLTVV.

The chain employs TRBV7-2 and TRBJ2-3; TCRdb lists TRBD1, though no DNA is available to test this call. Germline lookup yields CDR1 SGHTA and CDR2 FQGNSA. CDR3 length: 12 residues. The CDR3 is CASSPLMDTQYF.

The genes are TRBV12-3 or TRBV12-4 and TRBJ1-5; the D call of TRBD1 rests on TCRdb alone, since no DNA is present to check it. This CDR3 has 15 residues. CDR3 loop: CASSFAGDSNQPQHF.

V is TRBV6-5 and J is TRBJ1-1; the TCRdb D gene call, TRBD1, has no DNA to confirm it. The germline gives CDR1 MNHEY, CDR2 SVGAGI. The CDR3 has 12 amino acids. CDR3 protein: CASSTGNTEAFF.

The chain combines TRBV2 with TRBJ2-7; TCRdb's D gene call, TRBD2, goes unchecked for lack of DNA. CDR1 and CDR2 from the germline V gene are SNHLY and FYNNEI. This CDR3 has 14 residues. The CDR3 loop is CASSSGRPLDEQYF.